Given below is one T cell receptor beta chain in context. Germline V gives CDR1 SNHLY, CDR2 FYNNEI. CDR3 length equals 12 residues. Trimming stripped 9 bases from V and 6 bases from J, with 12 bases between. The sample comes from a study of CD8+CD57+ T cells in acquired aplastic anemia. Sequenced patients had shown CD8+CD57+ cell expansion by flow cytometry. TCR beta VDJ combinations and CDR3 sequences were profiled from genomic DNA. A single record per CDR3 protein comes from TCRdb applying MiXCR to the reads. Of approximately 180,000 distinct CDR3 sequences listed, 40% to 50% are singletons. The sequenced material came from sorted CD4+, CD8+, or CD8+CD57+ T cells (not recorded which) from PBMCs. The receptor's source is a human donor with aplastic anemia. The rearrangement uses TRBV2 and TRBJ2-4, with unresolved D. The CDR3 sequence: CARQQLGNIQYF. The CDR3 region has the DNA TGTGCCAGGCAACAACTTGGAAACATTCAGTACTTC.